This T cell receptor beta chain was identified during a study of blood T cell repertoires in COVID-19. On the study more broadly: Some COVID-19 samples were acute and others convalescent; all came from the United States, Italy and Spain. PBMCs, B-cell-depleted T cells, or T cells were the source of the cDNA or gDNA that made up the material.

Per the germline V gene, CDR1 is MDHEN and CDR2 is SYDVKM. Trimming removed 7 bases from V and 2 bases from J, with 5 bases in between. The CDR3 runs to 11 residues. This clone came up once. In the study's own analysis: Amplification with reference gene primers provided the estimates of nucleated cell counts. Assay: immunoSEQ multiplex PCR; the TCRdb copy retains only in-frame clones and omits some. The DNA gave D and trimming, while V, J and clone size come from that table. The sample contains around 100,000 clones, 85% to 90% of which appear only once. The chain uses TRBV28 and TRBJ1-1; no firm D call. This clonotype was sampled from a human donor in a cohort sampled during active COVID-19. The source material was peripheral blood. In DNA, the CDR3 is TGTGCCAGCACAACTAACACTGAAGCTTTCTTT. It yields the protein CASTTNTEAFF.